This T cell receptor beta chain came from a study of shared clonotypes between healthy human individuals. Profiled with immunoSEQ multiplex PCR; TCRdb holds only in-frame clones, not every one. The data contain some 500,000 clones, 70% to 85% of them singletons. This clone has just a few counts. Looked up from germline, CDR1 is SNHLY and CDR2 is FYNNEI. The CDR3 loop spans 15 amino acids. Trimming took off 6 bases at V and 2 bases at J, with 14 bases between the two ends. The origin of this receptor is a woman aged 35 to 49 in good health. Some clones in this sample may be carry-over from other donors' samples. Source material: PBMCs. V gene TRBV2 combines with J gene TRBJ1-5, with D possibly TRBD1 on 6 matching bases. The CDR3 sequence is CASSNYRVGNQPQHF. CDR3 in DNA: TGTGCCAGCAGCAACTACAGGGTGGGCAATCAGCCCCAGCATTTT. Looking up the rest from reference TRBV2 and TRBJ1-5 gives the full variable domain: EPEVTQTPSHQVTQMGQEVILRCVPISNHLYFYWYRQILGQKVEFLVSFYNNEISEKSEIFDDQFSVERPDGSNFTLKIRSTKLEDSAMYFCASSNYRVGNQPQHFGDGTRLSIL.